The 2 T cell receptor beta chains given below trace back to one sample, sequenced in a study of blood T cell repertoires in COVID-19. Sequencing was performed with immunoSEQ multiplex PCR; in TCRdb, only in-frame clones are kept and a portion is missing. The sample has over 70,000 clones, approximately 78% seen once. Material: peripheral blood. Receptors were obtained from a man aged 55 to 70 with acute or convalescent COVID-19.

The gene calls are TRBV5-6 and TRBJ1-3; 7 bases agree with TRBD1. V dropped 4 bases and J dropped 2; count of bases not matched to a gene: 6. There are 15 residues in the CDR3. The germline CDR1 and CDR2 sequences are SGHDT and YYEEEE. In nucleotides, the CDR3 is TGTGCCAGCAGCGCAGCAGGGGGAACTGGAAACACCATATATTTT. As protein: CASSAAGGTGNTIYF.

The chain is built from TRBV27 and TRBJ2-3, with D maybe TRBD1 (6 bases). The CDR3 runs 15 residues. Germline CDR1 MNHEY, CDR2 SMNVEV (reference sequence). V was shortened by 5 bases and J by 3 bases, with 15 bases between the two germline ends. The CDR3 DNA reads TGTGCCAGCAGTCCGCCCGGGACACTGACAGATACGCAGTATTTT. This gives the protein CASSPPGTLTDTQYF.